Listed here is a single T cell receptor beta chain. What it binds is unknown. The CDR3 loop spans 10 amino acids. Per the germline V gene, CDR1 is DFQATT and CDR2 is SNEGSKA (reference sequence). Trimming shortened V by 7 bases and J by 8 bases, and 11 bases separated the two germline ends. The sample originates from a study of T cell repertoires in cytomegalovirus infection. As for the study in general: Evidence of both CMV infection and a matching HLA type came from public TCR beta signatures. Findings and caveats of the study: Within the response measured ex vivo, HLA-C-restricted CMV-specific TCR beta clonotypes were dominant. Carriage of CMV together with the relevant HLA was identifiable through cumulative public TCR beta family frequency.

TCRdb reanalysed the reads using MiXCR and keeps one entry per CDR3 protein. The table has about 110,000 distinct CDR3 sequences, about 9.4% seen once. This TCR derives from a human donor in good health (CMV status not recorded). Some clones in this sample may be carry-over from other donors' samples. Sequences were obtained from PBMCs, sequenced either directly or after in vitro stimulation (not recorded which). The V and J genes are TRBV20-1 and TRBJ1-2, with a weak D call TRBD1 (5 bases). CDR3 amino acids: CSGRGEGYTF. The CDR3 DNA follows: TGCAGTGGGCGGGGGGAAGGCTACACCTTC.